A single sample gave rise to the 17 T cell receptor beta chains below, sequenced in a study of blood T cell repertoires in COVID-19. This table comes from immunoSEQ multiplex PCR, and its TCRdb copy is limited to in-frame clones, with some not included. The table has around 230,000 clones, around 82% seen once. The source material was peripheral blood. Source of these receptors: a woman in her forties or fifties with acute or convalescent COVID-19.

The chain recombines TRBV10-3 with TRBJ2-7; tentative D call: TRBD2 (5 bases). The V and J ends lost 1 base and 2 bases respectively, with 12 bases between them. The CDR3 is made up of 15 amino acids. Germline-derived CDR1 and CDR2 are ENHRY and SYGVKD. The CDR3 reads CAISEFGSATYEQYF. Written as DNA, the CDR3 is TGTGCCATCAGTGAGTTCGGTAGCGCAACCTACGAGCAGTACTTC.

This clone has only one observation. The gene calls are TRBV2 and TRBJ1-5, with 7 bases that match TRBD1. This CDR3 has 16 amino acids. The germline V gene has CDR1 SNHLY and CDR2 FYNNEI. Trimming removed 6 bases from V and 1 base from J; junction bases left unmatched: 9. The CDR3 here is CASRSNRGESNQPQHF. The CDR3 DNA reads TGTGCCAGCAGGTCAAACAGGGGAGAGAGCAATCAGCCCCAGCATTTT.

A few counts support this clone. The chain employs TRBV19 and TRBJ1-2; no firm D call. The V gene's germline CDR1 is LNHDA and CDR2 SQIVND (reference sequence). The CDR3 totals 13 residues. V lost 2 bases, J lost 2 bases, and 6 bases lay in between. The CDR3 DNA follows: TGTGCCAGTAGTATAACAACCAACTATGGCTACACCTTC. It specifies CASSITTNYGYTF. The full variable domain, in which reference TRBV19 and TRBJ1-2 provide the parts outside the CDR3, is DGGITQSPKYLFRKEGQNVTLSCEQNLNHDAMYWYRQDPGQGLRLIYYSQIVNDFQKGDIAEGYSVSREKKESFPLTVTSAQKNPTAFYLCASSITTNYGYTFGSGTRLTVV.

The chain recombines TRBV19 with TRBJ1-2; no clear D. The germline CDR1 and CDR2 sequences are LNHDA and SQIVND (reference sequence). V was cut by 1 base and J by 0 bases, with 9 bases left in between. The CDR3 is 15 amino acids. The CDR3 DNA is TGTGCCAGTAGTATAGTTAGCCGGCCTAACTATGGCTACACCTTC. This codes for CASSIVSRPNYGYTF.

The chain couples TRBV24-1 to TRBJ2-2; D ambiguous. V was shortened by 3 bases and J by 4 bases, with 8 bases between the two germline ends. Germline V gives CDR1 KGHDR, CDR2 SFDVKD. The CDR3 has 14 residues. This CDR3 is CATSDRSPTGELFF. CDR3 in DNA: TGTGCCACCAGTGATCGTAGTCCCACCGGGGAGCTGTTTTTT.

This chain uses TRBV10-2 with TRBJ1-4, with TRBD1 matching over 9 bases. Germline trimming cut 7 bases from V and 8 bases from J; bases unmatched to any gene: 2. Germline loops: CDR1 WSHSY, CDR2 SAAADI. CDR3 length equals 12 residues. Here the CDR3 reads CASKGTGEKLFF. The DNA of the CDR3 is TGCGCCAGCAAAGGGACAGGGGAAAAACTGTTTTTT.

This chain connects TRBV2 to TRBJ2-3; TRBD2 is a possible D gene (6 bases). The ends were cut back, 1 base at V and 4 bases at J, with 9 bases in the middle. The CDR3 totals 14 residues. From germline, CDR1 is SNHLY and CDR2 FYNNEI. The CDR3 is CASSEDGSSDTQYF. CDR3 nucleotides: TGTGCCAGCAGTGAAGACGGGAGCTCAGATACGCAGTATTTT.

V is TRBV4-1 and J is TRBJ1-2, with D perhaps matching TRBD1 (6 bases). The CDR3 has 15 residues. Deletions cut 1 base from V and 5 bases from J, with 14 bases between. The germline CDR1 and CDR2 sequences are MGHRA and YSYEKL. Here the CDR3 reads CASSQGVGHRYGYTF. For the CDR3, the DNA is TGCGCCAGCAGCCAAGGGGTGGGACACCGATATGGCTACACCTTC.

The gene calls are TRBV7-9 and TRBJ2-1, with TRBD2 identical over 14 bases. V dropped 5 bases and J dropped 3; count of bases not matched to a gene: 6. This CDR3 region has 17 residues. CDR1 is SEHNR, CDR2 FQNEAQ, per germline (reference sequence). The CDR3 spells CASSRGTSGSGYNEQFF. DNA for the CDR3: TGTGCCAGCAGCCGCGGGACTAGCGGGAGTGGCTACAATGAGCAGTTCTTC.

The chain recombines TRBV14 with TRBJ2-5; 11 bases line up with TRBD2. With 6 bases clipped from V and 5 bases from J, the junction kept 5 bases outside the gene matches. The CDR3 has 14 amino acids. Germline loops: CDR1 SGHDN, CDR2 FVKESK. CDR3 sequence (DNA): TGTGCCAGCAGTCTAGCGGGAGGCGAGGAGACCCAGTACTTC. Amino acid sequence: CASSLAGGEETQYF.

The chain joins TRBV19 to TRBJ2-1, with TRBD2 identical over 9 bases. V trimming: 10 bases; J trimming: 2 bases; junction bases outside the gene matches: 6. Per germline, CDR1 LNHDA and CDR2 SQIVND (reference sequence). CDR3 length: 14 residues. The CDR3 DNA reads as TGTGCCACCCATCTAGCGGGAACCTACAATGAGCAGTTCTTC. Amino acids: CATHLAGTYNEQFF.

This clone was seen at least ten times. J is TRBJ2-2 and V is TRBV5-1; D ambiguous. This CDR3 spans 15 amino acids. With 2 bases removed from V and 6 bases from J, the gap between germline ends came to 14 bases. CDR1 and CDR2 from the germline V gene are SGHRS and YFSETQ. The chain's CDR3 is CASSFGQRGSGELFF. Here the CDR3 DNA reads TGCGCCAGCAGCTTTGGCCAACGAGGATCCGGGGAGCTGTTTTTT. The full variable domain, in which reference TRBV5-1 and TRBJ2-2 provide the parts outside the CDR3, is KAGVTQTPRYLIKTRGQQVTLSCSPISGHRSVSWYQQTPGQGLQFLFEYFSETQRNKGNFPGRFSGRQFSNSRSEMNVSTLELGDSALYLCASSFGQRGSGELFFGEGSRLTVL.

The rearrangement links TRBV11-2 to TRBJ2-7, with 12 bases matching TRBD2. The CDR3 runs 14 residues. From germline, CDR1 is SGHAT and CDR2 FQNNGV. The J segment lost 4 bases and the V segment lost 6 bases, leaving 4 bases of the junction unmatched. The CDR3 reads CASRAGLAGYEQYF. The DNA for the CDR3 is TGTGCCAGCAGAGCAGGACTAGCGGGATACGAGCAGTACTTC.

The rearrangement joins TRBV5-1 to TRBJ1-2, with D perhaps TRBD1 (5 bases). The CDR3 consists of 13 residues. V lost 0 bases to trimming and J lost 8 bases, with 11 bases between them. Germline loops: CDR1 SGHRS, CDR2 YFSETQ. The CDR3 DNA reads TGCGCCAGCAGCTTGGATCAGGGCCCAGGCTACACCTTC. Translated: CASSLDQGPGYTF.

J is TRBJ1-6 and V is TRBV30; 9 positions match TRBD1. Germline loops: CDR1 GTSNPN, CDR2 SVGIG (reference sequence). The V segment lost 0 bases and the J segment 6 bases; nucleotides outside the gene matches: 3. The CDR3 consists of 15 residues. The CDR3 reads CAWSVGDRVNSPLHF. CDR3 sequence (DNA): TGTGCCTGGAGTGTGGGGGACAGGGTTAATTCACCCCTCCACTTT.

The chain couples TRBV3-1 (or the pseudogene TRBV3-2) to TRBJ2-1; 7 nucleotides align to TRBD1. V was clipped by 7 bases and J by 5 bases; unmatched bases: 11. The CDR3 has 15 amino acids. CDR1 LGHDT and CDR2 YNNKEL come from the germline V gene (reference sequence). CDR3 in DNA: TGTGCCAGCACCACTCGCGGAAGGGGGCACAATGAGCAGTTCTTC. This sequence encodes CASTTRGRGHNEQFF.

The chain has TRBV18 and TRBJ1-3, with D maybe TRBD1 (6 bases). Trimming cost V 4 bases and J 0 bases, with 16 bases left between them. Germline V gives CDR1 KGHSH, CDR2 LQKENI. The CDR3 contains 17 residues. The CDR3 spells CASSHEDSYFSGNTIYF. The CDR3 bases are TGTGCCAGCTCACACGAGGACAGTTATTTCTCTGGAAACACCATATATTTT.